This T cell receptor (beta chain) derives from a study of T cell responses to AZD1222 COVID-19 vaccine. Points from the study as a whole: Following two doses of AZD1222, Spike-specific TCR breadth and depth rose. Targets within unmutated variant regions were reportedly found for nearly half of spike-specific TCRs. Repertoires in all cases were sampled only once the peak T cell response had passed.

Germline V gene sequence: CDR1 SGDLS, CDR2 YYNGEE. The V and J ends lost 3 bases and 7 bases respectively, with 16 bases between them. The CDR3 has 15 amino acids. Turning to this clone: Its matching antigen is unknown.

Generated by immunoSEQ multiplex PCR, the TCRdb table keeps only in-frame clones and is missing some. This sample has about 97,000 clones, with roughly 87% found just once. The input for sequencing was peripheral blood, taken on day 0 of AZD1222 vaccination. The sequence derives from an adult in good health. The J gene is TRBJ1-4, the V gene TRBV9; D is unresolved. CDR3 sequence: CASSAYGEVGEKLFF. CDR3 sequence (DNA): TGTGCCAGCAGCGCCTACGGGGAAGTGGGTGAAAAACTGTTTTTT.